One TCR beta chain is described in this entry. The antigen this receptor binds is unknown. Base quality data are lacking; no much larger clone is found one base away. Exclusion was applied to patients with uncontrolled infections, other autoimmune diseases, pregnancy or lactation. Clinical symptoms, serum thyroxine and TRAb, thyroid ultrasound, and orbital computed tomography formed the basis for the diagnoses. Total RNA was extracted using Trizol reagent, and RNA quality was assessed on an Agilent 2100 Bioanalyzer. This sample was included in a study of T cells in Graves' hyperthyroidism and ophthalmopathy (dated by TCRdb to about 2019). Describing the broader study: To identify distinguishing TCR V-J signatures, a discovery cohort of about 100 patients was used, comprising roughly 45 with Graves' ophthalmopathy and 55 to 65 with stable Graves' hyperthyroidism. An independent validation cohort of under 20 hyperthyroidism patients and approximately 17 patients who later progressed to ophthalmopathy tested prospective prediction of ophthalmopathy. The approximately 100 discovery patients were randomly divided into training and test sets at a 7:3 ratio. The study also compared thyroid tissue and blood T-cell repertoires from several Graves' hyperthyroidism patients. After sampling, hyperthyroidism patients received methimazole starting at 30 mg daily, and ophthalmopathy patients received high-dose intravenous methylprednisolone. According to the paper, TCR Vbeta CDR3 sequencing was carried out on some 140 peripheral blood samples, which came from fewer than 50 ophthalmopathy, 80 or so hyperthyroidism and about 17 progressor patients. The full study reports these points: Blood samples also contained most of the expanded thyroid clonotypes (frequency above 0.001), which suggests that blood repertoires may reflect thyroid immune responses. A 13 V-J signature model separated ophthalmopathy from stable hyperthyroidism, with roughly 88% sensitivity and 81.08% specificity in cross-validation and 80%/75% in testing. Sample size was not statistically predetermined, and blinding of investigators to group allocation was not performed. In validation, the model predicted progression to ophthalmopathy with over 65% sensitivity and about 73% specificity, a median of around six months before onset.

CDR1 and CDR2 were assigned from the germline V gene (reference sequence) as MNHNY and SVGAGI. Including the terminal cysteine and phenylalanine, the CDR3 comprises 15 residues. Only the CDR3 portion is preserved as DNA: 45 bases, with reading frame beginning at the first base. The trim is 0 bases for V and 7 bases for J, with a gap of 12 bases between the germline ends. The TCR beta CDR3 regions were amplified from RNA transcripts. The TCR CDR3 was subjected to a first round of RT-PCR using the HTBI primer set and the Qiagen OneStep RT-PCR kit. Libraries were constructed in a second round of multiplex PCR, after which size selection and purification were carried out. Paired-end sequencing of the libraries was performed with 100 bp reads on an Illumina HiSeq2000. The authors' analysis ran thus. SOAPnuke was used to process the raw data, throwing out any read that contained adapters or uncalled bases, had a mean Phred below 15, or lacked an exact constant-primer or identifier match. High-quality paired reads were merged using COPE v1.2.5, and each unique nucleotide sequence was defined as a clonotype. MiTCR v1.1 was used to align the clonotypes against IMGT TRBV, TRBD and TRBJ reference segments. The analysis included only V-J combinations with a frequency above 0.0001, which together covered approximately 99% of the repertoires. The TCS score was defined as the ratio of F50 (clonal expansion) to E x V (chaos), calculated using BLOSUM62-based TCRdist between CDR3 peptides within each V-J. Welch's t-statistics and random forest reduced 500 to 550 V-J features to some 14, which were used in a naive Bayes classifier (R e1071). The similarity between thyroid and blood repertoires was quantified using the Morisita-Horn index. TCRdb reworked the public reads: Q25 trimming with fastp, MiXCR clone assembly, productive beta chains retained. Identical CDR3 protein sequences are pooled into one entry, listed with their most common genes and DNA. The V and J calls and clone size are TCRdb's, not the authors'. The sample contains about 570,000 distinct CDR3 sequences, more than 45% of them found a single time. Jointly, the top ten make up roughly 20% of the sample.

The rearrangement combines TRBV6-6 with TRBJ2-2; TRBD1 is possibly the D segment (6 matching bases). Sequenced: peripheral blood or thyroid tissue (not recorded which). The source of this sequence is an adult woman with Graves' disease, either hyperthyroidism or ophthalmopathy (not recorded which). CDR3 region: CASSYSPGEGGELFF. The bases read TGTGCCAGCAGTTACTCTCCAGGGGAAGGCGGGGAGCTGTTTTTT.